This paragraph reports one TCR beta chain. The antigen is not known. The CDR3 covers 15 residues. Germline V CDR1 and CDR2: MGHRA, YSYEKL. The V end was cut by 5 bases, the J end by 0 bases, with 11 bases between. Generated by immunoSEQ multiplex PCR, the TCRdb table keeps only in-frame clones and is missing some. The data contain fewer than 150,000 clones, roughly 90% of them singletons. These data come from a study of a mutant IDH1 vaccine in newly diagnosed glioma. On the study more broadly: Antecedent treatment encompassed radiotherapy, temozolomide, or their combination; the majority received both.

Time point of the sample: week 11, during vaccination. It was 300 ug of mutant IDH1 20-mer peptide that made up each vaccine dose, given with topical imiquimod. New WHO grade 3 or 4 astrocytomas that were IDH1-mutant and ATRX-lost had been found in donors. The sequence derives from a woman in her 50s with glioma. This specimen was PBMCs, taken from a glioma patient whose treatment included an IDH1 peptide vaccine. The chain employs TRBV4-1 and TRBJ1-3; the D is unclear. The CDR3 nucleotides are TGCGCCAGCAGCGCGGTCAGCTCCTCTGGAAACACCATATATTTT. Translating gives CASSAVSSSGNTIYF.